This T cell receptor (beta chain) was found in a study of blood T cell repertoires in COVID-19. Looking at the study overall: COVID-19 samples from acute and convalescent phases originated in the United States, Italy and Spain. Sources were T cells, B-cell-depleted T cells, or PBMCs; the material itself was cDNA or gDNA.

In the original workflow: Counts of nucleated cells, estimated from reference gene primer amplification, were obtained. The repertoire was sequenced with immunoSEQ multiplex PCR; TCRdb's copy has only in-frame clones and lacks some. V and J calls and clone size follow that table, whereas D and trimming were derived from the DNA. Of about 150,000 clones listed, 76% are singletons. This clone was counted ten times or more. The CDR3 runs 12 residues. CDR1 and CDR2 (germline): WNHNN, SYGVQD (reference sequence). V lost 8 bases and J lost 3, with 10 bases in between. The sequenced material came from peripheral blood. The source is a woman older than 75 with acute or convalescent COVID-19. The chain joins TRBV10-1 to TRBJ1-1; D might be TRBD1 (5 bases). CDR3 loop: CASSQGDTEAFF. CDR3 DNA sequence: TGCGCCAGCTCTCAGGGTGACACTGAAGCTTTCTTT.